This T cell receptor (beta chain) was obtained from a study of cytomegalovirus exposure and HLA in healthy donors. The PCR was carried out with 60 Vbeta primers and 13 Jbeta primers. The table came from immunoSEQ multiplex PCR; TCRdb's copy has only in-frame clones and leaves some out. Its table lists around 44,000 clones. The V gene end was trimmed by 1 base and the J gene end by 7 bases; junction bases not matched to a gene: 7. CDR1 is SGDLS, CDR2 YYNGEE, per germline. The CDR3 contains 16 residues. Sequencing was carried out using PBMCs. This rearrangement joins TRBV9 to TRBJ1-6; 8 nucleotides match TRBD1. The TCR originated in a male donor in good health and CMV-seropositive. Here the CDR3 DNA reads TGTGCCAGCAGCGTAAAGGGGGACAGGACAAATTCACCCCTCCACTTT. Translated: CASSVKGDRTNSPLHF.